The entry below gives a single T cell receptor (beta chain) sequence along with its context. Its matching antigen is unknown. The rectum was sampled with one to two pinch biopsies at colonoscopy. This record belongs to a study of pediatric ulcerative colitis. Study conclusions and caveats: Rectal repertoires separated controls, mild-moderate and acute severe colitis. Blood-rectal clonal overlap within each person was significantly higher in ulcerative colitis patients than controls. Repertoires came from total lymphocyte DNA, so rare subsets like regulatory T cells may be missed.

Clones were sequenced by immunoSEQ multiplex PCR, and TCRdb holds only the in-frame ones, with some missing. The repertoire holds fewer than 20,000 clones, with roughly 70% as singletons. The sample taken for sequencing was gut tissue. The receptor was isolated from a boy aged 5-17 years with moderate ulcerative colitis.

DNA for the CDR3: TGTGCCAGTAGTATCCTCCAGGGCCGGAACTATGGCTACACCTTC. This gives the protein CASSILQGRNYGYTF. The V and J genes are TRBV19 and TRBJ1-2, with D maybe TRBD1 (5 bases). This CDR3 is built from 15 residues. The ends were cut back, 3 bases at V and 2 bases at J, with 13 bases in the middle. Germline CDR1 and CDR2: LNHDA and SQIVND (reference sequence).